Below are 30 T cell receptor beta chains sequenced from a single sample in a study of shared clonotypes between healthy human individuals. Some clones are missing from TCRdb's copy, which holds only in-frame ones; the method was immunoSEQ multiplex PCR. The sample lists more than 1.2 million clones; roughly 98.5% were seen once. The sample was naive CD4+ T cells sorted from blood. Subset given: CD45RA+ positively selected. The receptors were gathered from a man aged 25 to 40 in good health.

This clone was seen a single time. The rearrangement links TRBV5-6 to TRBJ2-7, with 9 bases that match TRBD2. V was clipped by 2 bases and J by 4 bases; unmatched bases: 7. The V gene's germline CDR1 is SGHDT and CDR2 YYEEEE. The CDR3 is 15 amino acids. CDR3 protein: CASSLVTSGIYEQYF. The CDR3 nucleotides read TGTGCCAGCAGCTTAGTGACTAGCGGTATTTACGAGCAGTACTTC.

J is TRBJ2-2 and V is TRBV18; D remains ambiguous. Germline V gene data show CDR1 as KGHSH and CDR2 as LQKENI. With 3 bases removed from V and 0 bases from J, the gap between germline ends came to 14 bases. The CDR3 is 17 amino acids. CDR3 region: CASSPVFLSANTGELFF. Here the CDR3 DNA reads TGTGCCAGCTCACCGGTCTTCCTGTCAGCGAACACCGGGGAGCTGTTTTTT.

The V and J genes are TRBV19 and TRBJ2-7; no reliable D call. The length of the CDR3 is 13 residues. V was clipped by 0 bases and J by 3 bases, with 6 bases between them. Germline V gene data show CDR1 as LNHDA and CDR2 as SQIVND (reference sequence). The CDR3 coding sequence is TGTGCCAGTAGTATAGAAACATACTACGAGCAGTACTTC. This codes for CASSIETYYEQYF.

The chain recombines TRBV18 with TRBJ2-5; D remains ambiguous. The CDR3 consists of 13 residues. V lost 6 bases, J lost 5 bases, and 13 bases lay in between. The germline CDR1 and CDR2 sequences are KGHSH and LQKENI. CDR3 DNA sequence: TGTGCCAGCTCCCTCGTTAGGGATGAGACCCAGTACTTC. As protein: CASSLVRDETQYF.

This chain links TRBV19 with TRBJ2-1; 8 bases fit TRBD1. V gave up 3 bases and J gave up 9 bases; unmatched junction bases: 7. The CDR3 totals 14 residues. Per the germline V gene, CDR1 is LNHDA and CDR2 is SQIVND (reference sequence). In DNA, the CDR3 is TGTGCCAGTAGTATTCCAGGGGGCATGACTGAGCAGTTCTTC. Translating it yields CASSIPGGMTEQFF.

V gene TRBV19 combines with J gene TRBJ2-7, with D possibly being TRBD1 (5 bases). Between the trimmed V and J ends, which lost 4 bases and 4 bases, there was a span of 11 bases. Germline lookup yields CDR1 LNHDA and CDR2 SQIVND (reference sequence). CDR3 length: 13 amino acids. In DNA form, the CDR3 reads TGTGCCAGTAGTACCCTCGACAGTTACGAGCAGTACTTC. Encoded protein: CASSTLDSYEQYF.

The CDR3 loop is CASSRPLDETQYF. The CDR3, as DNA: TGTGCCAGCAGCAGACCTCTGGACGAGACCCAGTACTTC. The J gene is TRBJ2-5, the V gene TRBV5-4, with D hard to call. Trimming pared 4 bases from V and 5 bases from J, leaving 12 bases between. CDR3 length: 13 residues. CDR1 and CDR2 (germline): SGHNT, YYREEE (reference sequence).

The rearrangement uses TRBV10-3 and TRBJ1-1; weak D call: TRBD1 (5 bases). This CDR3 has 13 amino acids. The V and J ends lost 7 bases and 4 bases respectively, with 13 bases between them. Germline V gives CDR1 ENHRY, CDR2 SYGVKD. The CDR3 here is CAITGDGFTEAFF. Written as DNA, the CDR3 is TGTGCCATCACGGGGGACGGGTTCACTGAAGCTTTCTTT.

This chain links TRBV6-6 with TRBJ2-6; D remains ambiguous. This CDR3 contains 15 residues. CDR1 is MNHNY and CDR2 is SVGAGI in the germline V gene (reference sequence). Trimming took off 6 bases at V and 1 base at J, with 10 bases between the two ends. The CDR3 region has the DNA TGTGCCAGCAGCCCGGTCGGGTCTGGGGCCAACGTCCTGACTTTC. Amino acids: CASSPVGSGANVLTF.

The chain couples TRBV7-9 to TRBJ1-2; TRBD1 aligns across 9 bases. Germline CDR1 SEHNR, CDR2 FQNEAQ (reference sequence). CDR3 length: 16 amino acids. J was trimmed by 4 bases and V by 4 bases; bases with no gene match: 10. The CDR3 sequence: CASSSLVGTGSYGYTF. CDR3 bases: TGTGCCAGCAGCTCGCTAGTCGGGACAGGGAGCTATGGCTACACCTTC.

The chain carries TRBV7-8 and TRBJ1-1, with 10 bases that match TRBD1. Germline-derived CDR1 and CDR2 are SGHVS and FQNEAQ. V shed 5 bases and J 8 bases; nucleotides not matched to a gene: 5. This CDR3 region has 13 residues. The CDR3 bases are TGTGCCAGCAGCCGGGACAGGGGACGGGAAGCTTTCTTT. This sequence encodes CASSRDRGREAFF.

In DNA form, the CDR3 reads TGTGCCTGCCGCGCGGGAAAGAGACTTCACCAAGAGACCCAGTACTTC. This codes for CACRAGKRLHQETQYF. This chain uses TRBV30 with TRBJ2-5; D perhaps matches TRBD2 (6 bases). V lost 6 bases to trimming and J lost 0 bases, with 20 bases between them. The V gene's germline CDR1 is GTSNPN and CDR2 SVGIG (reference sequence). The CDR3 consists of 16 residues.

V usage is TRBV18 and J usage is TRBJ2-2, with a possible D match to TRBD1 (6 bases). Germline-derived CDR1 and CDR2 are KGHSH and LQKENI. The CDR3 is made up of 15 amino acids. V was clipped by 2 bases and J by 4 bases, with 11 bases between them. CDR3 DNA: TGTGCCAGCTCACCAGGGGGCTTTGGCACCGGGGAGCTGTTTTTT. As protein: CASSPGGFGTGELFF.

This sequence joins TRBV5-1 and TRBJ1-1; D not resolved. V was pared by 3 bases and J by 0 bases, with 6 bases between. CDR3 length: 13 residues. Germline V lookup: CDR1 SGHRS, CDR2 YFSETQ. This CDR3 is CASSYTVNTEAFF. The CDR3 DNA reads as TGCGCCAGCAGCTATACGGTGAACACTGAAGCTTTCTTT.

The chain combines TRBV23-1 with TRBJ2-5; 9 bases agree with TRBD2. TRBV23-1 is an ORF, and what it does is uncertain. This CDR3 has 18 amino acids. The V segment lost 0 bases and the J segment 0 bases; nucleotides outside the gene matches: 8. The CDR3 nucleotides read TGCGCCAGCAGTCAATCGATGCGTAGCGGGAGTTACCAAGAGACCCAGTACTTC. This translates into CASSQSMRSGSYQETQYF.

This clone was picked up one time. CDR3 nucleotide sequence: TGTGCCAGCAGCCCCCGAGCGGGGGACAATGAGCAGTTCTTC. This codes for CASSPRAGDNEQFF. The chain carries TRBV4-2 and TRBJ2-1, with 8 positions matching TRBD2. With 4 bases clipped from V and 5 bases from J, the junction kept 4 bases outside the gene matches. From germline, CDR1 is LGHNA and CDR2 YNFKEQ. CDR3 size: 14 residues.

As to this clone: The same CDR3 arises from other DNA sequences in this sample as well. The chain has TRBV4-1 and TRBJ2-7; no clear D gene. Trimming shortened V by 3 bases and J by 0 bases, and 12 bases separated the two germline ends. Germline V gene sequence: CDR1 MGHRA, CDR2 YSYEKL. The CDR3 is made up of 15 amino acids. This CDR3 is CASSQSSKSSYEQYF. The DNA of the CDR3 is TGCGCCAGCAGCCAGTCAAGTAAAAGCTCCTACGAGCAGTACTTC.

The chain employs TRBV10-2 and TRBJ2-3; a possible D gene is TRBD1 (6 bases). The V end lost 8 bases, the J end lost 4 bases, and 25 bases lay between the germline ends. This CDR3 region has 17 residues. Germline V gene sequence: CDR1 WSHSY, CDR2 SAAADI. In DNA form, the CDR3 reads TGCGCCAGCGCAAGAGTCAGGGGTTCGTTAAGCGCAGATACGCAGTATTTT. It codes for CASARVRGSLSADTQYF.

This chain joins TRBV28 and TRBJ1-4; tentatively, D is TRBD1 (5 bases). The CDR3 is 15 amino acids. The V and J ends lost 8 bases and 2 bases respectively, with 15 bases between them. Looked up from germline, CDR1 is MDHEN and CDR2 is SYDVKM. The CDR3 coding sequence is TGTGCCAGCCAAACGCCGGGGGGGACTAATGAAAAACTGTTTTTT. Residues: CASQTPGGTNEKLFF.

The chain combines TRBV19 with TRBJ1-1; the match to TRBD1 covers 9 bases. The CDR3 length is 14 residues. With 3 bases clipped from V and 5 bases from J, the junction kept 4 bases outside the gene matches. Germline values: CDR1 LNHDA, CDR2 SQIVND (reference sequence). As DNA, the CDR3 is TGTGCCAGTAGTATGACAGGGGGGAAGACTGAAGCTTTCTTT. It translates to CASSMTGGKTEAFF.

The V call is TRBV27, the J call TRBJ2-7; 8 nucleotides align to TRBD1. There are 14 residues in the CDR3. The germline V gene encodes CDR1 MNHEY and CDR2 SMNVEV (reference sequence). V lost 6 bases, J lost 3 bases, and 7 bases stayed unmatched. CDR3 sequence reads: CASRDRGQIYEQYF. CDR3 nucleotide sequence: TGTGCCAGCAGAGACAGGGGTCAGATCTACGAGCAGTACTTC.

The J gene is TRBJ2-3, the V gene TRBV11-3, with no clear D. Trimming took 3 bases from V and 3 from J, leaving 13 bases between them. This CDR3 comprises 15 residues. Germline assignment: CDR1 SGHNT and CDR2 YENEEA. For the CDR3, the DNA is TGTGCCAGCAGCTTGGCCAGTAGGATAACAGATACGCAGTATTTT. The encoded protein is CASSLASRITDTQYF.

This chain joins TRBV4-3 and TRBJ2-1, with 8 bases aligning to TRBD2. V shed 4 bases and J 7 bases; nucleotides not matched to a gene: 6. The CDR3 runs to 14 residues. Germline V gives CDR1 LGHNA, CDR2 YSLEER. CDR3: CASSLQRERNEQFF. CDR3 DNA: TGCGCCAGCAGCCTCCAGCGGGAGCGTAATGAGCAGTTCTTC.

The chain has TRBV28 and TRBJ1-5, with D perhaps matching TRBD1 (6 bases). Trimming took off 4 bases at V and 0 bases at J, with 7 bases between the two ends. Germline CDR1 reads MDHEN; CDR2 reads SYDVKM. CDR3 length equals 14 residues. This CDR3 reads CASSSDSSNQPQHF. The CDR3 DNA is TGTGCCAGCAGTTCGGACAGTAGCAATCAGCCCCAGCATTTT.

This chain connects TRBV28 to TRBJ1-2, with no clear D. CDR1 and CDR2 from the germline V gene are MDHEN and SYDVKM. This CDR3 has 15 residues. The V end was cut by 8 bases, the J end by 4 bases, with 20 bases between. Written as DNA, the CDR3 is TGTGCCAGCCGAGTCGGCGGGGAGCTGGGCTATGGCTACACCTTC. Translated: CASRVGGELGYGYTF.

This clone was seen a single time. This chain uses TRBV2 with TRBJ1-2; 9 bases match TRBD1. Per the germline V gene, CDR1 is SNHLY and CDR2 is FYNNEI. CDR3 length equals 15 residues. V was clipped by 4 bases and J by 3 bases; unmatched bases: 6. The CDR3 loop reads CASSAHRTGDYGYTF. CDR3 nucleotide sequence: TGTGCCAGCAGTGCCCACCGGACAGGGGACTATGGCTACACCTTC. The full variable domain, with the rest looked up from reference TRBV2 and TRBJ1-2, is EPEVTQTPSHQVTQMGQEVILRCVPISNHLYFYWYRQILGQKVEFLVSFYNNEISEKSEIFDDQFSVERPDGSNFTLKIRSTKLEDSAMYFCASSAHRTGDYGYTFGSGTRLTVV.

This rearrangement joins TRBV5-4 to TRBJ2-3; 13 bases map to TRBD2. J lost 7 bases, V lost 7 bases, and 9 bases had no gene match. This CDR3 region has 15 residues. Germline loops: CDR1 SGHNT, CDR2 YYREEE (reference sequence). CDR3 protein: CASGRTSGSVHTQYF. CDR3 sequence (DNA): TGTGCCAGCGGGAGGACTAGCGGGAGTGTACATACGCAGTATTTT.

This rearrangement joins TRBV28 to TRBJ2-1; no definite D call. With 5 bases removed from V and 10 bases from J, the gap between germline ends came to 15 bases. Germline V gene data show CDR1 as MDHEN and CDR2 as SYDVKM. The CDR3 loop spans 13 amino acids. The CDR3 DNA follows: TGTGCCAGCAGTCTCACAACTATGAGCGAGCAGTTCTTC. Translating gives CASSLTTMSEQFF.

The chain joins TRBV9 to TRBJ2-3; possibly TRBD2 for D (5 bases). Trimming cost V 0 bases and J 4 bases, with 12 bases left between them. This CDR3 has 15 residues. From germline, CDR1 is SGDLS and CDR2 YYNGEE. The CDR3 reads CASSVDELGPDTQYF. Here the CDR3 DNA reads TGTGCCAGCAGCGTAGATGAACTAGGCCCAGATACGCAGTATTTT. Using reference TRBV9 and TRBJ2-3 for the parts outside the CDR3, the full variable domain is DSGVTQTPKHLITATGQRVTLRCSPRSGDLSVYWYQQSLDQGLQFLIQYYNGEERAKGNILERFSAQQFPDLHSELNLSSLELGDSALYFCASSVDELGPDTQYFGPGTRLTVL.

This sequence joins TRBV10-1 and TRBJ1-1, with D unresolved. The CDR3 contains 13 residues. The germline V and J ends were trimmed by 7 bases and 2 bases, with 11 bases remaining between them. Germline V gene lookup returns CDR1 WNHNN and CDR2 SYGVQD (reference sequence). The CDR3 nucleotides are TGCGCCAGCACGGCCAGCAGAAACACTGAAGCTTTCTTT. Amino acid sequence: CASTASRNTEAFF.